These 9 T cell receptor beta chains originate from one sample sequenced in a study of blood T cell repertoires in COVID-19. Sequencing was performed with immunoSEQ multiplex PCR; in TCRdb, only in-frame clones are kept and a portion is missing. The data contain 300,000 to 350,000 clones, roughly nine tenths of them singletons. The sequenced sample consisted of peripheral blood. These receptors were collected from a woman in her thirties with COVID-19, enrolled during active disease.

V is TRBV7-6 and J is TRBJ1-1, with 8 bases fitting TRBD1. The CDR3 spans 17 residues. The germline gives CDR1 SGHVS, CDR2 FNYEAQ. V gave up 3 bases and J gave up 0 bases; unmatched junction bases: 9. CDR3 coding DNA: TGTGCCAGCAGCTTCGGACAGGGAGAGGGAATGAACACTGAAGCTTTCTTT. Its translation: CASSFGQGEGMNTEAFF.

The V gene is TRBV5-1, the J gene TRBJ2-1, with TRBD2 identical over 13 bases. CDR1 and CDR2 (germline): SGHRS, YFSETQ. There are 19 residues in the CDR3. V dropped 5 bases and J dropped 4; count of bases not matched to a gene: 15. The DNA for the CDR3 is TGCGCCAGCAGTTACTCCGGGACTAGCGGGAATTATAGGTACAATGAGCAGTTCTTC. It codes for CASSYSGTSGNYRYNEQFF. Supplemented by reference TRBV5-1 and TRBJ2-1, the full variable domain reads KAGVTQTPRYLIKTRGQQVTLSCSPISGHRSVSWYQQTPGQGLQFLFEYFSETQRNKGNFPGRFSGRQFSNSRSEMNVSTLELGDSALYLCASSYSGTSGNYRYNEQFFGPGTRLTVL.

V is TRBV6-5 and J is TRBJ2-5; the D gene is possibly TRBD1 (5 bases). Germline CDR1 reads MNHEY; CDR2 reads SVGAGI. The CDR3 extends over 15 amino acids. With 3 bases removed from V and 5 bases from J, the gap between germline ends came to 16 bases. In DNA, the CDR3 is TGTGCCAGCAGTTATCTCGACAAGGGGCGGGAGACCCAGTACTTC. Translating it yields CASSYLDKGRETQYF.

This clone was observed a single time. The chain employs TRBV10-2 and TRBJ1-3; 8 nucleotides match TRBD1. There are 15 residues in the CDR3. Germline CDR1 is WSHSY and CDR2 is SAAADI. V lost 6 bases and J lost 5; bases outside the gene matches: 9. CDR3 nucleotide sequence: TGCGCCAGCAGCGACAGGGGTAATATTAGAAACACCATATATTTT. Translating gives CASSDRGNIRNTIYF.

For this clone: The sample carries other DNA sequences with the same CDR3. The V and J genes are TRBV5-1 and TRBJ2-2; tentatively, D is TRBD1 (6 bases). V lost 4 bases, J lost 2 bases, and 9 bases lay in between. This CDR3 spans 14 amino acids. Germline CDR1 reads SGHRS; CDR2 reads YFSETQ. The CDR3 DNA reads as TGCGCCAGCAGCCTGGGACAAAACACCGGGGAGCTGTTTTTT. As protein: CASSLGQNTGELFF.

The chain carries TRBV6-5 and TRBJ1-2; D possibly corresponds to TRBD1 (5 bases). The CDR3 loop spans 12 amino acids. CDR1 MNHEY and CDR2 SVGAGI come from the germline V gene. Trimming pared 9 bases from V and 8 bases from J, leaving 16 bases between. CDR3 sequence reads: CASHQGSHGYTF. In nucleotides, the CDR3 is TGTGCCAGTCATCAGGGATCCCACGGCTACACCTTC.

Concerning this clone: Other DNA sequences from this sample encode an identical CDR3 as well. This chain connects TRBV5-1 to TRBJ2-7; 12 nucleotides match TRBD2. Germline CDR1 SGHRS, CDR2 YFSETQ. The V gene end was trimmed by 5 bases and the J gene end by 4 bases; junction bases not matched to a gene: 4. CDR3 length: 14 residues. The CDR3 loop is CASSSGTSGYEQYF. The DNA of the CDR3 is TGCGCCAGCAGTTCCGGGACTAGCGGGTACGAGCAGTACTTC.

V usage is TRBV18 and J usage is TRBJ1-1; D unclear. The germline V gene has CDR1 KGHSH and CDR2 LQKENI. This CDR3 comprises 14 residues. Trimming cost V 3 bases and J 6 bases, with 14 bases left between them. CDR3 DNA sequence: TGTGCCAGCTCACCCTCACAATTCCCATCTGAAGCTTTCTTT. It specifies CASSPSQFPSEAFF.

This chain joins TRBV11-3 and TRBJ2-3; D unclear. The germline V gene has CDR1 SGHNT and CDR2 YENEEA. Trimming shortened V by 1 base and J by 5 bases, and 10 bases separated the two germline ends. The CDR3 covers 14 residues. CDR3 protein: CASSLGSPGDTQYF. DNA of the CDR3: TGTGCCAGCAGCTTAGGTAGCCCGGGAGATACGCAGTATTTT. The whole variable domain, remainder taken from reference TRBV11-3 and TRBJ2-3, is EAGVVQSPRYKIIEKKQPVAFWCNPISGHNTLYWYLQNLGQGPELLIRYENEEAVDDSQLPKDRFSAERLKGVDSTLKIQPAELGDSAVYLCASSLGSPGDTQYFGPGTRLTVL.